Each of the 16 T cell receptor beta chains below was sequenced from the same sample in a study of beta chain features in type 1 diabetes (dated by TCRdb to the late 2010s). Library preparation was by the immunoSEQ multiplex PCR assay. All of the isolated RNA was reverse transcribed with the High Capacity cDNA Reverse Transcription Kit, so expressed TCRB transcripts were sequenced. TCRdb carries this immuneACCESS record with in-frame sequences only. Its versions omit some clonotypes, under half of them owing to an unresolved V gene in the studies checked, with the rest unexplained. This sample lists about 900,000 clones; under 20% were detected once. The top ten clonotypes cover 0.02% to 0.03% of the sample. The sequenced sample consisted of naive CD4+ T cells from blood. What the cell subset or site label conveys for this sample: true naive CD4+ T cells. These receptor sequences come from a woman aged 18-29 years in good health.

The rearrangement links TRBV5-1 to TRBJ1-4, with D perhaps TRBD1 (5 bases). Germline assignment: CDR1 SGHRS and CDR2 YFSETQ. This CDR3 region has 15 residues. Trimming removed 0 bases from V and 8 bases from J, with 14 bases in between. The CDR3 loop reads CASSLVSGTGEKLFF. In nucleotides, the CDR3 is TGCGCCAGCAGCTTGGTATCCGGGACCGGGGAAAAACTGTTTTTT.

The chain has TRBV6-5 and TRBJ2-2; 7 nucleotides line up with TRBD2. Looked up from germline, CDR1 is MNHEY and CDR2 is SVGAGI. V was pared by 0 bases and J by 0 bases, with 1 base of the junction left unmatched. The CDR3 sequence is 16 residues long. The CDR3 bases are TGTGCCAGCAGTTACTCGACTAGCCCGAACACCGGGGAGCTGTTTTTT. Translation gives CASSYSTSPNTGELFF.

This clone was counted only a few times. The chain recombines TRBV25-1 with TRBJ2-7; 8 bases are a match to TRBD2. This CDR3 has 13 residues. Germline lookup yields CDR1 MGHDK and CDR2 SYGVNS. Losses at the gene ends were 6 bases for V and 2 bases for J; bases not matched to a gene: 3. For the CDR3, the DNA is TGTGCCAGCAGGAATAGCGGGACCTACGAGCAGTACTTC. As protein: CASRNSGTYEQYF.

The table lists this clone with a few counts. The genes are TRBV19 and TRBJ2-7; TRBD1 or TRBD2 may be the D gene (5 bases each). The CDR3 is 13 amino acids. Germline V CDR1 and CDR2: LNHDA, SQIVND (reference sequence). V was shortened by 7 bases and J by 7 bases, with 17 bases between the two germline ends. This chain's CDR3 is CASTGGRDREQYF. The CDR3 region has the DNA TGTGCCAGTACCGGAGGCAGGGATCGGGAGCAGTACTTC.

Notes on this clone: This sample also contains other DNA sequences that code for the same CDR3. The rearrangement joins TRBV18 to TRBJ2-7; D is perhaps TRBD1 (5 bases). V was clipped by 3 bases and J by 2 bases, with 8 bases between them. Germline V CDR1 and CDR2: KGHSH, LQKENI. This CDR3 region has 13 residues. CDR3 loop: CASSPGQTYEQYF. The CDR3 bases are TGTGCCAGCTCACCGGGGCAGACCTACGAGCAGTACTTC. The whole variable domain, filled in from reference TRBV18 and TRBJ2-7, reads NAGVMQNPRHLVRRRGQEARLRCSPMKGHSHVYWYRQLPEEGLKFMVYLQKENIIDESGMPKERFSAEFPKEGPSILRIQQVVRGDSAAYFCASSPGQTYEQYFGPGTRLTVT.

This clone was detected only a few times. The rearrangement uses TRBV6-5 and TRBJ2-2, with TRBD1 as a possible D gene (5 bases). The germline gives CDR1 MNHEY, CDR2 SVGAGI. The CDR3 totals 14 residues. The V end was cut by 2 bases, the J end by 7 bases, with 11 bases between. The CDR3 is CASSYRRDNGELFF. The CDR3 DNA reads TGTGCCAGCAGTTACCGCAGGGATAACGGGGAGCTGTTTTTT.

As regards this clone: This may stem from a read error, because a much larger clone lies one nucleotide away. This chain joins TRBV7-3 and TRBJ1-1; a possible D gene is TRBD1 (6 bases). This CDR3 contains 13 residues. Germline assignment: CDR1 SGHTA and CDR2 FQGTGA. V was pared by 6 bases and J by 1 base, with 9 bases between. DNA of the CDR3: TGTGCCAGCAGACAGGACAGGAACACTGAAGCTTTCTTT. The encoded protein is CASRQDRNTEAFF.

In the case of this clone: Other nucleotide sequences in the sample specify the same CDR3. The chain's CDR3 is CASSLSGTSTDTQYF. The CDR3 DNA reads as TGTGCCAGCAGCTTATCTGGGACTAGCACAGATACGCAGTATTTT. This chain connects TRBV7-3 to TRBJ2-3, with D possibly TRBD2 on 6 matching bases. CDR1 is SGHTA and CDR2 is FQGTGA in the germline V gene. This CDR3 has 15 residues. Deletions cut 2 bases from V and 0 bases from J, with 9 bases between.

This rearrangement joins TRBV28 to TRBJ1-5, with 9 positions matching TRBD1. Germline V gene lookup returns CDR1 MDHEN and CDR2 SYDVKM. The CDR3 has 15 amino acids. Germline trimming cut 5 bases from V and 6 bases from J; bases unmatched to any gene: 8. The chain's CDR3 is CASSPQGAFGQPQHF. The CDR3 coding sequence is TGTGCCAGCAGTCCACAGGGGGCTTTCGGTCAGCCCCAGCATTTT.

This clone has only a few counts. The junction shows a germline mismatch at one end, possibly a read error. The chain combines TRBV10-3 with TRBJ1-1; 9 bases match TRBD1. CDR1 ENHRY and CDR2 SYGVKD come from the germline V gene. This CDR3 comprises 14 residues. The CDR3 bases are TGTGCCAGCAGTATACAGGGGGCGGGCACTGAAGCTTTCTTT. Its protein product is CASSIQGAGTEAFF.

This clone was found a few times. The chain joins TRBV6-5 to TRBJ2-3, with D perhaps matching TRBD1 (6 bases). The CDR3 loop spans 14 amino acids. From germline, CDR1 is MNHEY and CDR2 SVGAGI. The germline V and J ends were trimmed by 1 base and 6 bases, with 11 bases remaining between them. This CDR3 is CASSYFQGRDTQYF. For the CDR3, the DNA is TGTGCCAGCAGTTACTTCCAGGGGCGCGATACGCAGTATTTT.

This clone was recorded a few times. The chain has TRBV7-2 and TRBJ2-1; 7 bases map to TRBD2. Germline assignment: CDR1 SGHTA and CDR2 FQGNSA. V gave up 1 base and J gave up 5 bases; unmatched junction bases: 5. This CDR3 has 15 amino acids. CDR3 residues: CASSLVGGGDNEQFF. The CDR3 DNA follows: TGTGCCAGCAGCTTAGTTGGGGGAGGGGACAATGAGCAGTTCTTC.

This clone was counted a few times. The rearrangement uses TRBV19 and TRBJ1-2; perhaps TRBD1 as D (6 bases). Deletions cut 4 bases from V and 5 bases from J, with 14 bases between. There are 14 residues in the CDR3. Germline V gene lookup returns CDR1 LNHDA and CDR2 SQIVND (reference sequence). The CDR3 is CASSTLRTAYGYTF. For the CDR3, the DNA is TGTGCCAGTAGTACGCTCCGGACAGCTTATGGCTACACCTTC.

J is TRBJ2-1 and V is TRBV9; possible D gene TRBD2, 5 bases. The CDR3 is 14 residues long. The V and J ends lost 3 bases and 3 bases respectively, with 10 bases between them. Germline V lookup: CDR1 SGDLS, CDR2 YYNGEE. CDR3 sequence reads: CASSAADIYNEQFF. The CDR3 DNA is TGTGCCAGCAGCGCAGCGGATATCTACAATGAGCAGTTCTTC.

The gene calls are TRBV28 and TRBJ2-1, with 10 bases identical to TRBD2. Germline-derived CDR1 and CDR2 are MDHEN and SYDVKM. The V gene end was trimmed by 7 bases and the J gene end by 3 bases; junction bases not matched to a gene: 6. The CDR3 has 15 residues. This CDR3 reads CASTTASGSYNEQFF. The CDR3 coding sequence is TGTGCCAGCACAACGGCTAGCGGGAGCTACAATGAGCAGTTCTTC.

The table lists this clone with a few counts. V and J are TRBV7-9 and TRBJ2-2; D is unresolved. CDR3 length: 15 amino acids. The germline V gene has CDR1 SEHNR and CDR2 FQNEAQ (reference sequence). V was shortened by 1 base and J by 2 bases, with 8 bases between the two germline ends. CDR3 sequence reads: CASSLVPVNTGELFF. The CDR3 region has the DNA TGTGCCAGCAGCTTAGTACCAGTAAACACCGGGGAGCTGTTTTTT.